This T cell receptor (beta chain) came from a study of T cells in Graves' hyperthyroidism and ophthalmopathy. Looking at the study overall: At the time of initial diagnosis and before any treatment, peripheral blood was collected.

The source material, RNA transcripts, was used to amplify TCR beta CDR3 regions. A first-round RT-PCR of the TCR CDR3 used the HTBI primer set. Using its own MiXCR run on the multiplex PCR reads, TCRdb lists one record per CDR3 protein. The table records about 410,000 distinct CDR3 sequences, roughly 15% of them present only once. This clonotype has just a few counts. The V gene end was trimmed by 6 bases and the J gene end by 4 bases; junction bases not matched to a gene: 4. The CDR3 consists of 14 residues. The clonotype originates from a man aged 18 to 30 with Graves' ophthalmopathy. The chain is built from TRBV12-3 or TRBV12-4 and TRBJ1-3, with 9 bases lining up with TRBD1. The sequencing input was blood. The chain's CDR3 is CASRTGTGGNTIYF. The CDR3, as DNA: TGTGCCAGCAGAACCGGGACAGGGGGAAACACCATATATTTT.